This TCR beta chain stems from a study of cytomegalovirus exposure and HLA in healthy donors. Germline V gene sequence: CDR1 SNHLY, CDR2 FYNNEI. V was shortened by 6 bases and J by 0 bases, with 14 bases between the two germline ends. The CDR3 is 15 amino acids. Primers included in the PCR were 60 Vbeta and 13 Jbeta primers. Original handling: Some 11 million of the about 80 million unique TCR beta chains counted in a later analysis were shared. Clones were read by immunoSEQ multiplex PCR, and TCRdb kept only the in-frame ones, dropping some. That table furnishes V, J and clone size, whereas the DNA furnished D and trimming. The table lists about 130,000 clones, approximately 77% of them singletons.

Sample: PBMCs. The chain links TRBV2 to TRBJ1-1; D uncertain. The sequence came from a woman aged 55-69 years in good health and CMV-seronegative. The CDR3 DNA is TGTGCCAGCAGGAGGGAGCCGAGGGTGAACACTGAAGCTTTCTTT. Protein product: CASRREPRVNTEAFF.